This T cell receptor (beta chain) was observed in a study of T cell responses to AZD1222 COVID-19 vaccine. Study-wide results and caveats: Variant regions that are unmutated are reportedly the target of nearly half of spike-specific TCRs.

The protocol was immunoSEQ multiplex PCR, while the TCRdb copy is restricted to in-frame clones and leaves out a portion. The sample includes about 150,000 clones, 80% to 90% of them seen just once. Germline V CDR1 and CDR2: SGHTA, FQGNSA. V lost 1 base, J lost 8 bases, and 7 bases stayed unmatched. The CDR3 consists of 14 residues. Comment on this clone: Its antigen is unidentified.

The chain employs TRBV7-2 and TRBJ1-2, with 7 bases that match TRBD1. This specimen was peripheral blood, taken 28 days after the second AZD1222 dose. This sequence was found in an adult who received the AZD1222 COVID-19 vaccine. CDR3 in DNA: TGTGCCAGCAGCTTAGACGGTACAGGGGTAGGCTACACCTTC. Translating it yields CASSLDGTGVGYTF.